This TCR beta chain was captured by sequencing in a study of T cells in Graves' hyperthyroidism and ophthalmopathy. Amplification of TCR beta CDR3 regions was performed using RNA transcripts as template. The TCR CDR3 was amplified in a first-round RT-PCR using the HTBI primer set. Via MiXCR, TCRdb re-called the multiplex PCR reads, giving one row per CDR3 protein. The profile shows hundreds of thousands of distinct CDR3 sequences, around 15% of them singletons. The CDR3 runs to 14 residues. CDR1 and CDR2 (germline): MNHEY, SVGAGI. V was pared by 2 bases and J by 4 bases, with 12 bases between. The receptor was derived from a middle-aged woman with Graves' ophthalmopathy. This rearrangement joins TRBV6-5 to TRBJ2-7, with D possibly matching TRBD1 (5 bases). Sequencing was done on a sample of blood. The CDR3 nucleotides read TGTGCCAGCAGTTACCAGCAGGGCCGATACGAGCAGTACTTC. This sequence encodes CASSYQQGRYEQYF.